The clone carrying this T cell receptor (beta chain) turned up a few times. Its antigen is currently unknown. This entry is derived from a study of CD8 T cells in ankylosing spondylitis. The germline V gene encodes CDR1 SQVTM and CDR2 ANQGSEA. This CDR3 has 13 amino acids. Trimming took 7 bases from V and 8 from J, leaving 18 bases between them. As the method for making TCR beta libraries, quantitative 5'-RACE with molecular barcodes was used. TCRdb re-called the 5' RACE reads through MiXCR, storing one row per CDR3 protein. The table lists approximately 110,000 distinct CDR3 sequences, nearly 25% of them singletons, with approximately 13% in the top ten. Findings of the study overall: Reported data indicate significant enrichment of disease-linked clones within matched ankylosing spondylitis synovial fluid. Peripheral blood held disease-linked clones only at relatively low frequency, and these were CD8+.

The sample comprised synovial fluid, either unsorted or a sorted T cell fraction (not recorded which). V usage is TRBV29-1 and J usage is TRBJ2-1; D perhaps matches TRBD2 (6 bases). The source is a male donor with ankylosing spondylitis. The CDR3, as DNA: TGCAGCGGACGGAGGGCCGGGGAATATGAGCAGTTCTTC. Amino acids: CSGRRAGEYEQFF.